This T cell receptor (beta chain) was found in a study of OX40 agonist ivuxolimab in advanced cancers. V shed 4 bases, J shed 2 bases, and the junction held 5 bases outside the gene matches. Germline values: CDR1 MRHNA, CDR2 SNTAGT. CDR3 length: 15 residues. Sequencing was performed with immunoSEQ multiplex PCR; in TCRdb, only in-frame clones are kept and a portion is missing. The table includes approximately 98,000 clones, 84% detected once. This TCR was sampled from an adult with an advanced solid tumor such as melanoma, head and neck, liver or kidney cancer. The input for sequencing was CD4+ or CD8+ T cells sorted from blood, taken in a trial of the OX40 agonist ivuxolimab. The chain carries TRBV6-4 and TRBJ2-3, with 8 nucleotides matching TRBD2. CDR3 in amino acids: CASSALAANTDTQYF. CDR3 nucleotides: TGTGCCAGCAGTGCACTAGCGGCTAACACAGATACGCAGTATTTT.